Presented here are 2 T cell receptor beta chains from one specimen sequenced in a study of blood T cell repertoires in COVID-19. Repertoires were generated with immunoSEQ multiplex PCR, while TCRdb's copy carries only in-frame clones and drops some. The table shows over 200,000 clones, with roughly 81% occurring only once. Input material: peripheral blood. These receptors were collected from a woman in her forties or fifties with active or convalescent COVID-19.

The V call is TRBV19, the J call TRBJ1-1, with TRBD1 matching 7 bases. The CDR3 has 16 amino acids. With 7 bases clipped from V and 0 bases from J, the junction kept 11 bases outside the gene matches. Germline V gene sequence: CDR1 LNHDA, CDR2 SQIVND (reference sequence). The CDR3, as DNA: TGTGCCAGTAAGGCGTGGGACAGCATTCTGAACACTGAAGCTTTCTTT. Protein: CASKAWDSILNTEAFF.

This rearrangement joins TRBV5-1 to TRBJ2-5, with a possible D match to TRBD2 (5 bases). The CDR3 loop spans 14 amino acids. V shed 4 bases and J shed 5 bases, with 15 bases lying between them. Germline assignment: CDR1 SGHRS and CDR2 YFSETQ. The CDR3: CASSSLGVLETQYF. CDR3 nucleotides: TGCGCCAGCAGCAGCCTCGGGGTTCTGGAGACCCAGTACTTC.